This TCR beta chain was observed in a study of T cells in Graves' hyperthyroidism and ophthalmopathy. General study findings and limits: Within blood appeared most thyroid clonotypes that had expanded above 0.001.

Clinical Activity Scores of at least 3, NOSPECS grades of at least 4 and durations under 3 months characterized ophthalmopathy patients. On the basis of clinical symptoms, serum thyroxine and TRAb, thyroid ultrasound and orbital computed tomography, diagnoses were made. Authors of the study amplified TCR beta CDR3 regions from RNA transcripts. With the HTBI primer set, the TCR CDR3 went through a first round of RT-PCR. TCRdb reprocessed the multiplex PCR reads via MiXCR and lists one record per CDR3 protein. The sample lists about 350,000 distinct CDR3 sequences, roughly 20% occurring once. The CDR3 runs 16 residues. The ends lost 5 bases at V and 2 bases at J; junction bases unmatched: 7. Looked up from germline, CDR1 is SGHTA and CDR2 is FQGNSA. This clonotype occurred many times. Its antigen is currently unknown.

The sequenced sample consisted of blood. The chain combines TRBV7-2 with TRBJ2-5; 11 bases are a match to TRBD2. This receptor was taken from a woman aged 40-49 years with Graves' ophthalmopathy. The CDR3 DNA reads TGTGCCAGCAGCCCGGGAAGACTAGCGGGACAAGAGACCCAGTACTTC. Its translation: CASSPGRLAGQETQYF.